This T cell receptor beta chain was obtained from a study of OX40 agonist ivuxolimab in advanced cancers. Study in general: A partial response was reached by three patients: one with hepatocellular carcinoma and two with cutaneous melanoma.

Germline assignment: CDR1 MNHEY and CDR2 SMNVEV (reference sequence). Trimming pared 4 bases from V and 9 bases from J, leaving 10 bases between. The CDR3 contains 11 residues. Peripheral blood came from all dose cohorts at three timepoints. The assay was immunoSEQ multiplex PCR, and TCRdb's table has in-frame clones only and misses some. The table records roughly 19,000 clones, around 82% of them present only once. The TCR comes from an adult with an advanced solid tumor such as melanoma, head and neck, liver or kidney cancer. The material sequenced was CD4+ or CD8+ T cells sorted from blood, taken in a trial of the OX40 agonist ivuxolimab. The chain links TRBV27 to TRBJ2-7, with D hard to call. CDR3 nucleotide sequence: TGTGCCAGCAGTTCAGGAACTGGGCAGTACTTC. Its protein product is CASSSGTGQYF.